This TCR beta chain was obtained from a study of breast tumors, draining lymph nodes, adjacent tissues. This clonotype has a count of ten or more. Its specificity is unknown. At one end the junction does not follow the germline gene, possibly because of a read error. Samples came from axillary lymph nodes draining the breast cancer. The germline CDR1 and CDR2 sequences are DFQATT and SNEGSKA (reference sequence). The CDR3 loop spans 17 amino acids. TCRdb passed the multiplex PCR reads through MiXCR, listing each CDR3 protein once. The repertoire holds fewer than 250,000 distinct CDR3 sequences, with 32% as singletons. Study observations and caveats: That most tumor T cells come from lymph nodes remained unproven. Tumors had less TCR diversity than lymph nodes, more than nontumor tissue.

The V gene is TRBV20-1, the J gene TRBJ2-2, with D unclear. Sequenced input: axillary lymph node tissue. This clonotype originated in a female donor with breast cancer. Some clones in this sample may be carry-over from other donors' samples. The CDR3 here is CSARDGGRKSGTGELFF. The DNA for the CDR3 is TGCAGTGCCAGAGATGGTGGTAGAAAATCTGGCACCGGGGAGCTGTTTTTT.